The rows below give T cell receptor beta chains drawn from one sample of a study of breast tumors, draining lymph nodes, adjacent tissues. In TCRdb, the multiplex PCR reads were re-called with MiXCR into one record per CDR3 protein. The sample yields about 15,000 distinct CDR3 sequences, 52% seen once. The sequencing input was tumor-adjacent breast tissue. Receptors were obtained from a female donor with breast cancer. Some clones in this sample may be carry-over from other donors' samples. Both conserved end residues are part of each CDR3. The order of the fields is clone size, D gene, V gene, J gene, CDR3 protein, CDR3 DNA. The D gene is left open where the match is weak. Size is omitted from some rows. Given values are once, few, many or a class for expanded clones.

abundance: NA
d_gene: NA
v_gene: TRBV29-1
j_gene: TRBJ2-3
CDR3aa: CSVEDLGSGSTDTQYF
CDR3nt: TGCAGCGTTGAAGATCTGGGGTCAGGGTCCACAGATACGCAGTATTTT

abundance: NA
d_gene: TRBD2
v_gene: TRBV29-1
j_gene: TRBJ2-2
CDR3aa: CSVTTSGSPTGELFF
CDR3nt: TGCAGCGTCACAACTAGCGGGAGTCCCACCGGGGAGCTGTTTTTT

abundance: once
d_gene: NA
v_gene: TRBV14
j_gene: TRBJ2-1
CDR3aa: CASSQYNEQFF
CDR3nt: TGTGCCAGCAGCCAGTACAATGAGCAGTTCTTC

abundance: many
d_gene: TRBD1
v_gene: TRBV18
j_gene: TRBJ2-3
CDR3aa: CASSRQGITDTQYF
CDR3nt: TGTGCCAGCTCGAGACAGGGGATCACGGATACGCAGTATTTT

abundance: medium-sized
d_gene: TRBD1
v_gene: TRBV20-1
j_gene: TRBJ2-7
CDR3aa: CSASSGQATGQGYEQYF
CDR3nt: TGCAGTGCCTCCTCCGGCCAGGCGACGGGACAGGGCTACGAGCAGTACTTC

abundance: NA
d_gene: NA
v_gene: TRBV24-1
j_gene: TRBJ1-2
CDR3aa: CATSENSDRHGYTF
CDR3nt: TGTGCCACCAGTGAGAATTCAGACAGGCATGGCTACACCTTC

abundance: NA
d_gene: NA
v_gene: TRBV29-1
j_gene: TRBJ1-2
CDR3aa: CSVERTPNGYTF
CDR3nt: TGCAGCGTTGAAAGGACCCCAAATGGCTACACCTTC

abundance: once
d_gene: NA
v_gene: TRBV7-2
j_gene: TRBJ2-1
CDR3aa: CASSLEFLGEQFF
CDR3nt: TGTGCCAGCAGCTTAGAGTTCCTCGGTGAGCAGTTCTTC

abundance: medium-sized
d_gene: NA
v_gene: TRBV15
j_gene: TRBJ2-3
CDR3aa: CATSRDTDVSADTQYF
CDR3nt: TGTGCCACCAGCAGAGATACGGACGTTTCGGCAGATACGCAGTATTTT

abundance: NA
d_gene: TRBD1
v_gene: TRBV20-1
j_gene: TRBJ2-7
CDR3aa: CSASRGGSNEQYF
CDR3nt: TGCAGTGCTAGTCGAGGGGGCTCTAACGAGCAGTACTTC

abundance: few
d_gene: NA
v_gene: TRBV10-3
j_gene: TRBJ1-2
CDR3aa: CAISERAGANYGYTF
CDR3nt: TGTGCCATCAGTGAGCGGGCAGGAGCGAACTATGGCTACACCTTC

abundance: many
d_gene: NA
v_gene: TRBV28
j_gene: TRBJ1-4
CDR3aa: CASSLTAEKLFF
CDR3nt: TGTGCCAGCAGTTTAACGGCCGAAAAACTGTTTTTT

abundance: many
d_gene: TRBD2
v_gene: TRBV6-2/TRBV6-3
j_gene: TRBJ2-7
CDR3aa: CASSQWAGGSYEQYF
CDR3nt: TGTGCCAGCAGTCAATGGGCGGGGGGCTCCTACGAGCAGTACTTC

abundance: NA
d_gene: NA
v_gene: TRBV9
j_gene: TRBJ2-1
CDR3aa: CASSPPASWDFPPLF
CDR3nt: TGTGCCAGCAGCCCGCCAGCCTCGTGGGACTTTCCCCCGCTCTTC

abundance: many
d_gene: TRBD2
v_gene: TRBV18
j_gene: TRBJ2-3
CDR3aa: CASSYLAGGSTDTQYF
CDR3nt: TGTGCCAGCTCGTACTTAGCGGGAGGGTCCACAGATACGCAGTATTTT

abundance: NA
d_gene: NA
v_gene: TRBV9
j_gene: TRBJ2-4
CDR3aa: CASSLSPIAKSIQYF
CDR3nt: TGTGCCAGCAGCTTGAGCCCGATAGCCAAAAGCATTCAATACTTC

abundance: many
d_gene: TRBD2
v_gene: TRBV29-1
j_gene: TRBJ2-1
CDR3aa: CSVDTLWGGPLGVNEQFF
CDR3nt: TGCAGCGTCGACACCCTATGGGGGGGACCCCTTGGGGTCAATGAGCAGTTCTTC

abundance: NA
d_gene: NA
v_gene: TRBV20-1
j_gene: TRBJ1-4
CDR3aa: CSARRTARSKNEKLFF
CDR3nt: TGCAGTGCTAGAAGGACAGCACGCTCTAAGAACGAAAAACTGTTTTTT